This is a list of T cell receptor beta chains from one sample in a study of CD8 T cells in Susac syndrome. Via MiXCR, TCRdb re-called the immunoSEQ multiplex PCR reads, giving one row per CDR3 protein. This table has around 180,000 distinct CDR3 sequences, around 96% appearing once. The material sequenced was CD8+ T cells from PBMCs. These receptors came from a human donor with multiple sclerosis. CDR3s include the opening cysteine and the closing phenylalanine or tryptophan. The D gene is left open where the match is weak. Some rows have no size entry. The others give once, few or many, or a class for an expanded clone.

v_gene	d_gene	j_gene	abundance	CDR3aa	CDR3nt
TRBV13	NA	TRBJ2-1	NA	CASSSPGNNEQFF	TGTGCCAGCAGCTCCCCGGGGAACAATGAGCAGTTCTTC
TRBV5-1	NA	TRBJ1-2	NA	CASSEDPNPLYGYTF	TGCGCCAGCAGCGAGGACCCTAACCCCCTCTATGGCTACACCTTC
TRBV12-3/TRBV12-4	NA	TRBJ2-7	NA	CASSLAAQTYEQYF	TGTGCCAGCAGTTTAGCCGCGCAGACCTACGAGCAGTACTTC
TRBV25-1	NA	TRBJ1-2	NA	CASSEFRGYTF	TGTGCCAGCAGTGAATTCCGGGGCTACACCTTC
TRBV20-1	TRBD2	TRBJ2-5	NA	CSARGGSETQYF	TGCAGTGCTAGGGGCGGGAGTGAGACCCAGTACTTC
TRBV20-1	TRBD2	TRBJ2-7	NA	CSARDTSSGSYEQYF	TGCAGTGCTAGAGATACGTCTAGCGGATCCTACGAGCAGTACTTC
TRBV7-9	TRBD1	TRBJ2-3	NA	CASSLWDRGTDTQYF	TGTGCCAGCAGCTTATGGGACAGGGGTACAGATACGCAGTATTTT
TRBV19	NA	TRBJ1-1	NA	CASTLVPGNTEAFF	TGTGCCAGTACCCTTGTCCCAGGGAACACTGAAGCTTTCTTT
TRBV11-2	NA	TRBJ2-1	NA	CANSFGDEQFF	TGTGCCAACAGCTTTGGTGATGAGCAGTTCTTC
TRBV2	NA	TRBJ2-7	NA	CASFSSYEQYF	TGTGCCAGCTTCAGTAGCTACGAGCAGTACTTC
TRBV23-1	NA	TRBJ2-3	NA	CASRYLGGGTDTQYF	TGCGCCAGCAGATACCTAGGGGGGGGAACAGATACGCAGTATTTT
TRBV19	TRBD1	TRBJ2-7	once	CASSTRGQGYEQYF	TGTGCCAGTAGTACCCGGGGACAGGGATACGAGCAGTACTTC
TRBV20-1	NA	TRBJ1-2	NA	CSARSGYGYTF	TGCAGTGCTAGATCTGGCTATGGCTACACCTTC
TRBV29-1	TRBD1	TRBJ1-1	once	CSAGQGNTEAFF	TGCAGCGCGGGACAGGGAAACACTGAAGCTTTCTTT
TRBV29-1	NA	TRBJ1-2	NA	CSVEGGDYGYTF	TGCAGCGTTGAAGGGGGCGACTATGGCTACACCTTC
TRBV10-3	NA	TRBJ2-1	NA	CASDRPQSYNEQFF	TGTGCCTCAGATCGACCGCAATCCTACAATGAGCAGTTCTTC
TRBV4-1	NA	TRBJ1-2	NA	CASSHEQVGGYTF	TGCGCCAGCAGCCACGAACAAGTGGGAGGCTACACCTTC
TRBV9	NA	TRBJ1-2	NA	CASDGGLPYGYTF	TGTGCCTCCGATGGGGGGCTACCCTATGGCTACACCTTC
TRBV13	NA	TRBJ1-1	NA	CASSSGGWGNTEAFF	TGTGCCAGCAGCTCGGGTGGTTGGGGGAACACTGAAGCTTTCTTT
TRBV7-9	TRBD2	TRBJ2-7	NA	CASSTSGRATYEQYF	TGTGCCAGCAGCACAAGCGGGAGGGCGACCTACGAGCAGTACTTC
TRBV27	TRBD1	TRBJ2-7	NA	CASRGQDSYEQYF	TGTGCCAGCAGGGGACAGGACTCCTACGAGCAGTACTTC
TRBV7-9	NA	TRBJ2-5	NA	CASSPMVLGDPGSVTQYF	TGTGCCAGCAGCCCAATGGTGCTAGGCGACCCCGGTAGTGTGACCCAGTACTTC
TRBV30	TRBD1	TRBJ2-7	NA	CAWSMGQGAFYEQYF	TGTGCCTGGAGTATGGGACAGGGGGCTTTTTACGAGCAGTACTTC
TRBV20-1	NA	TRBJ2-3	NA	CSARDKEGPRDTQYF	TGCAGTGCTAGAGATAAGGAGGGCCCTCGAGATACGCAGTATTTT
TRBV28	TRBD2	TRBJ2-5	once	CASSLGREGLAQETQYF	TGTGCCAGCAGTCTCGGGCGGGAGGGCCTAGCCCAAGAGACCCAGTACTTC
TRBV4-1	NA	TRBJ1-1	NA	CASSPPGQITEAFF	TGCGCCAGCAGCCCGCCCGGACAGATCACTGAAGCTTTCTTT
TRBV20-1	NA	TRBJ2-5	NA	CSARDDRGAGLVETQYF	TGCAGTGCTAGAGATGATAGGGGGGCAGGTTTGGTGGAGACCCAGTACTTC
TRBV12-3/TRBV12-4	TRBD2	TRBJ2-7	NA	CASSLPPPSSGRPGSYEQYF	TGTGCCAGCAGTTTACCCCCTCCCTCTAGCGGGAGGCCGGGCTCCTACGAGCAGTACTTC
TRBV7-8	NA	TRBJ2-1	NA	CASSWAGLRNEQFF	TGTGCCAGCAGCTGGGCGGGACTCAGGAATGAGCAGTTCTTC
TRBV13	NA	TRBJ2-2	NA	CASSLTSTGRISTGELFF	TGTGCCAGCAGCTTAACTTCCACAGGGCGAATCTCCACCGGGGAGCTGTTTTTT
TRBV29-1	NA	TRBJ1-1	NA	CSATANSEAFF	TGCAGCGCGACAGCAAACTCTGAAGCTTTCTTT
TRBV20-1	NA	TRBJ2-1	NA	CSAIPYTRTNNEQFF	TGCAGTGCTATTCCTTACACCAGAACAAACAATGAGCAGTTCTTC
TRBV20-1	NA	TRBJ2-7	NA	CSAPYLYEQYF	TGCAGTGCTCCATACCTCTACGAGCAGTACTTC
TRBV29-1	NA	TRBJ1-2	NA	CSVKGFDGGSNLLYGYTF	TGCAGCGTTAAGGGGTTCGACGGAGGCTCCAATCTTCTTTATGGCTACACCTTC
TRBV3-1	NA	TRBJ2-2	NA	CASSLTTGTGELFF	TGTGCCAGCAGCCTCACGACCGGCACCGGGGAGCTGTTTTTT
TRBV9	NA	TRBJ1-5	NA	CASSVDYVGQPQHF	TGTGCCAGCAGCGTAGATTACGTCGGTCAGCCCCAGCATTTT
TRBV7-3	NA	TRBJ2-1	NA	CASSFGLNNEQFF	TGTGCCAGCAGCTTTGGCTTAAACAATGAGCAGTTCTTC
TRBV27	NA	TRBJ2-3	NA	CASNSLGVTDTQYF	TGTGCCAGCAACTCCCTGGGCGTCACAGATACGCAGTATTTT
TRBV19	NA	TRBJ2-7	NA	CASRPRSTATYEQYF	TGTGCCAGTAGACCCCGGTCGACAGCTACCTACGAGCAGTACTTC
TRBV2	NA	TRBJ2-2	NA	CASNGPTELFTGELFF	TGTGCCAGCAATGGACCTACAGAACTCTTCACCGGGGAGCTGTTTTTT
TRBV29-1	TRBD1	TRBJ2-7	NA	CSVGQGLSYEQYF	TGCAGCGTTGGACAGGGGCTATCCTACGAGCAGTACTTC
TRBV9	NA	TRBJ2-5	NA	CASSPPDQETQYF	TGTGCCAGCAGCCCCCCGGACCAAGAGACCCAGTACTTC
TRBV11-2	NA	TRBJ1-1	once	CASSLVHPGIMNTEAFF	TGTGCCAGCAGCTTAGTTCATCCAGGAATCATGAACACTGAAGCTTTCTTT
TRBV13	NA	TRBJ2-1	NA	CASSLFRHEQFF	TGTGCCAGCAGCTTATTCCGGCATGAGCAGTTCTTC
TRBV28	NA	TRBJ2-7	NA	CASTTGQFSYEQYF	TGTGCCAGCACCACAGGGCAGTTCTCCTACGAGCAGTACTTC
TRBV7-9	NA	TRBJ2-3	NA	CASSRATDTQYF	TGTGCCAGCAGCCGCGCCACAGATACGCAGTATTTT
TRBV12-3/TRBV12-4	NA	TRBJ2-3	NA	CASSLDPTDTQYF	TGTGCCAGCAGTTTGGACCCCACAGATACGCAGTATTTT
TRBV30	NA	TRBJ2-2	NA	CAWSGDGELFF	TGTGCCTGGAGTGGGGACGGGGAGCTGTTTTTT
TRBV20-1	TRBD2	TRBJ2-7	NA	CSARDSSGGFKAYEQYF	TGCAGTGCTAGAGATTCTAGCGGGGGGTTTAAAGCCTACGAGCAGTACTTC
TRBV29-1	NA	TRBJ1-1	NA	CSVLLDNAEAFF	TGCAGCGTTCTCCTCGACAACGCTGAAGCTTTCTTT
TRBV29-1	NA	TRBJ1-1	NA	CNVGGTRPTEAFF	TGCAACGTTGGAGGGACCAGACCTACTGAAGCTTTCTTT
TRBV20-1	NA	TRBJ2-6	NA	CSATGSGANVLTF	TGCAGTGCTACGGGGTCCGGGGCCAACGTCCTGACTTTC
TRBV15	NA	TRBJ1-2	NA	CATSPGWAYGYTF	TGTGCCACCAGCCCCGGATGGGCCTATGGCTACACCTTC
TRBV27	TRBD2	TRBJ2-7	NA	CASIGSTSGLHEQYF	TGTGCCAGCATTGGTTCGACTAGCGGGCTGCACGAGCAGTACTTC